This TCR beta chain was recorded in a study of shared clonotypes between healthy human individuals. Study overall: Donor composition was a couple of women and a few men, aged 18 to 49. Three plates were used per donor for CD4 naive, three for CD4 memory, two for CD8 naive and one for CD8 memory.

This clone was seen repeatedly, ten times or more. Germline V gene sequence: CDR1 SGDLS, CDR2 YYNGEE. The CDR3 consists of 15 residues. Trimming stripped 0 bases from V and 3 bases from J, with 10 bases between. The data were produced by immunoSEQ multiplex PCR, yet TCRdb's version contains in-frame clones alone and is incomplete. The table includes approximately 1,000,000 clones, about 84% detected once. Sequenced: memory CD4+ T cells from PBMCs. Subset defined: CD45RA-negative fraction. The chain carries TRBV9 and TRBJ2-1, with a tentative D call TRBD2 (5 bases). The receptor was isolated from a man between 18 and 35 years old in good health. Some clones in this sample may be carry-over from other donors' samples. This chain's CDR3 is CASSVVGRNYNEQFF. In nucleotides, the CDR3 is TGTGCCAGCAGCGTAGTGGGGAGAAACTACAATGAGCAGTTCTTC.